This entry concerns a single T cell receptor (beta chain). This entry is derived from a study of blood T cell repertoires in COVID-19. Generated by immunoSEQ multiplex PCR, the TCRdb table keeps only in-frame clones and is missing some. In the table there are about 220,000 clones, around 83% of which are singletons. Germline trimming cut 5 bases from V and 1 base from J; bases unmatched to any gene: 8. The germline V gene has CDR1 MNHEY and CDR2 SVGEGT. This CDR3 is built from 17 residues. The receptor comes from a man aged 45-60 years with active or convalescent COVID-19. The V gene is TRBV6-2 or TRBV6-3, the J gene TRBJ2-7; 13 bases map to TRBD2. The sample comprised peripheral blood. Here the CDR3 reads CASSDRLAGGRSYEQYF. The CDR3 DNA sequence: TGTGCCAGCAGTGACAGACTAGCGGGAGGACGTTCCTACGAGCAGTACTTC.